Below are 9 T cell receptor beta chains sequenced from a single sample in a study of T cell responses to AZD1222 COVID-19 vaccine. Assay: immunoSEQ multiplex PCR; the TCRdb copy retains only in-frame clones and omits some. The sample features over 120,000 clones, with about 2.2% in its top ten. The sample was peripheral blood. The source of these receptors is an adult in good health.

The V call is TRBV15, the J call TRBJ1-4; D unclear. The germline CDR1 and CDR2 sequences are LNHNV and YYDKDF (reference sequence). V gave up 0 bases and J gave up 10 bases, with 15 bases separating them. The CDR3 sequence is 15 residues long. DNA of the CDR3: TGTGCCACCAGCAGAGATCACCCTGGGGTGGGAAAACTGTTTTTT. This encodes CATSRDHPGVGKLFF.

The chain links TRBV15 to TRBJ1-1; 8 nucleotides line up with TRBD1. From germline, CDR1 is LNHNV and CDR2 YYDKDF (reference sequence). The V and J ends lost 4 bases and 6 bases, in that order; junction bases with no gene match: 7. CDR3 size: 14 residues. The CDR3 DNA follows: TGTGCCACCAGCACTAACAGGGGGGGAGCTGAAGCTTTCTTT. Translating gives CATSTNRGGAEAFF.

This chain connects TRBV5-3 to TRBJ1-1; TRBD1 might be the D (6 bases). Being an ORF, TRBV5-3 has a function that is uncertain. The CDR3 covers 12 residues. With 7 bases removed from V and 8 bases from J, the gap between germline ends came to 15 bases. The CDR3 region is CARSAGVLEAFF. The CDR3 DNA is TGTGCCAGATCGGCAGGGGTACTCGAAGCTTTCTTT.

The rearrangement links TRBV4-1 to TRBJ1-4, with D perhaps matching TRBD1 (5 bases). The CDR3 is made up of 15 amino acids. The germline CDR1 and CDR2 sequences are MGHRA and YSYEKL. Trimming cost V 3 bases and J 5 bases, with 13 bases left between them. For the CDR3, the DNA is TGCGCCAGCAGCCAGGGGGACGGACGAAATGAAAAACTGTTTTTT. Amino acids: CASSQGDGRNEKLFF.

This rearrangement joins TRBV27 to TRBJ2-7; no clear D. This CDR3 is built from 14 residues. V was trimmed by 3 bases and J by 2 bases, leaving 11 bases between them. The germline CDR1 and CDR2 sequences are MNHEY and SMNVEV (reference sequence). CDR3 in DNA: TGTGCCAGCAGTTTGTCCGCTTACCCCTACGAGCAGTACTTC. As protein: CASSLSAYPYEQYF.

The chain couples TRBV2 to TRBJ1-4; the D is unclear. In germline, CDR1 is SNHLY, CDR2 FYNNEI. Trimming shortened V by 6 bases and J by 5 bases, and 10 bases separated the two germline ends. The CDR3 has 13 amino acids. The CDR3 nucleotides are TGTGCCAGCAGACCTATTATAAATGAAAAACTGTTTTTT. Translating it yields CASRPIINEKLFF.

This chain uses TRBV5-8 with TRBJ1-6, with D possibly TRBD1 on 5 matching bases. Germline CDR1 reads SGHTS; CDR2 reads YDEGEE. The CDR3 is 17 residues long. V was cut by 0 bases and J by 13 bases, with 23 bases left in between. In DNA, the CDR3 is TGTGCCAGCAGCTTGGCGTGGGGCGGGACGGGCGTTCTCCCCCTCCACTTT. Its protein product is CASSLAWGGTGVLPLHF. Combining the CDR3 with reference TRBV5-8 and TRBJ1-6 gives the whole variable domain EAGVTQSPTHLIKTRGQQATLRCSPISGHTSVYWYQQALGLGLQFLLWYDEGEERNRGNFPPRFSGRQFPNYSSELNVNALELEDSALYLCASSLAWGGTGVLPLHFGNGTRLTVT.

V usage is TRBV18 and J usage is TRBJ2-5; D is unclear. V was cut by 6 bases and J by 4 bases, with 9 bases left in between. The CDR3 covers 12 residues. The germline V gene encodes CDR1 KGHSH and CDR2 LQKENI. CDR3 region: CASSSLRETQYF. The CDR3 bases are TGTGCCAGCTCCAGTTTGCGAGAGACCCAGTACTTC. Supplemented by reference TRBV18 and TRBJ2-5, the full variable domain reads NAGVMQNPRHLVRRRGQEARLRCSPMKGHSHVYWYRQLPEEGLKFMVYLQKENIIDESGMPKERFSAEFPKEGPSILRIQQVVRGDSAAYFCASSSLRETQYFGPGTRLLVL.

The chain joins TRBV29-1 to TRBJ1-2; D may be TRBD1 (5 bases). Germline V gene data show CDR1 as SQVTM and CDR2 as ANQGSEA. The CDR3 totals 15 residues. Trimming took off 0 bases at V and 6 bases at J, with 17 bases between the two ends. The CDR3 DNA follows: TGCAGCGTTGAAGATCGGAGGGGCCGGACCCATGGCTACACCTTC. Amino acids: CSVEDRRGRTHGYTF.